The 25 T cell receptor beta chains given below trace back to one sample, sequenced in a study of OX40 agonist ivuxolimab in advanced cancers. Data came from immunoSEQ multiplex PCR; TCRdb stores just in-frame clones and leaves some out. Here the sample spans 70,000 to 85,000 clones, more than 85% being singletons. The material was CD4+ or CD8+ T cells sorted from blood, obtained in a trial of the OX40 agonist ivuxolimab. These receptors all come from an adult with an advanced solid tumor such as melanoma, head and neck, liver or kidney cancer.

This chain uses TRBV7-9 with TRBJ2-3; D is unclear. V dropped 4 bases and J dropped 4 bases, with 3 bases sitting between them. This CDR3 is 11 amino acids long. Germline V gene data show CDR1 as SEHNR and CDR2 as FQNEAQ (reference sequence). The CDR3 is CASSSSDTQYF. For the CDR3, the DNA is TGTGCCAGCAGCTCGTCAGATACGCAGTATTTT.

The chain is built from TRBV7-8 and TRBJ2-1; TRBD1 or TRBD2 may be the D gene (7 bases each). Trimming took off 5 bases at V and 0 bases at J, with 23 bases between the two ends. The CDR3 loop spans 19 amino acids. Germline V CDR1 and CDR2: SGHVS, FQNEAQ. The CDR3 loop is CASSTQGTAGQSSYNEQFF. In DNA form, the CDR3 reads TGTGCCAGCAGCACCCAGGGGACAGCGGGACAAAGCTCCTACAATGAGCAGTTCTTC.

The chain has TRBV27 and TRBJ1-1; a possible D gene is TRBD1 (5 bases). The V and J ends lost 5 bases and 1 base respectively, with 14 bases between them. Germline-derived CDR1 and CDR2 are MNHEY and SMNVEV (reference sequence). The CDR3 consists of 15 residues. The CDR3 loop is CASSPRDFPNTEAFF. CDR3 in DNA: TGTGCCAGCAGTCCGCGGGACTTCCCGAACACTGAAGCTTTCTTT.

This clone has a handful of counts. J is TRBJ1-1 and V is TRBV30; the D gene is possibly TRBD1 (5 bases). CDR3 length equals 17 residues. The ends were cut back, 4 bases at V and 3 bases at J, with 24 bases in the middle. The germline V gene encodes CDR1 GTSNPN and CDR2 SVGIG (reference sequence). This CDR3 reads CAWNSFRGPLSHTEAFF. The CDR3 DNA reads TGTGCCTGGAACAGCTTTCGGGGACCCCTTAGCCACACTGAAGCTTTCTTT.

The CDR3 loop is CASSPLKDNEQFF. The CDR3, as DNA: TGTGCCAGCTCACCTTTGAAGGACAATGAGCAGTTCTTC. The J gene is TRBJ2-1, the V gene TRBV18; no firm D call. This CDR3 contains 13 residues. Germline CDR1 reads KGHSH; CDR2 reads LQKENI. Trimming cost V 3 bases and J 5 bases, with 8 bases left between them.

The V and J genes are TRBV7-9 and TRBJ1-5; D is ambiguous. V was shortened by 1 base and J by 1 base, with 2 bases between the two germline ends. CDR1 is SEHNR and CDR2 is FQNEAQ in the germline V gene (reference sequence). This CDR3 contains 13 residues. The CDR3 nucleotides are TGTGCCAGCAGCTTAGACAGCAATCAGCCCCAGCATTTT. Translation gives CASSLDSNQPQHF.

This chain connects TRBV2 to TRBJ2-1; the D is unclear. The CDR3 contains 13 residues. Germline-derived CDR1 and CDR2 are SNHLY and FYNNEI. Trimming stripped 1 base from V and 5 bases from J, with 6 bases between. Here the CDR3 DNA reads TGTGCCAGCAGTGAAGAGACCCACAATGAGCAGTTCTTC. Translating gives CASSEETHNEQFF. Full variable domain (missing parts from reference TRBV2 and TRBJ2-1): EPEVTQTPSHQVTQMGQEVILRCVPISNHLYFYWYRQILGQKVEFLVSFYNNEISEKSEIFDDQFSVERPDGSNFTLKIRSTKLEDSAMYFCASSEETHNEQFFGPGTRLTVL.

This clone appeared once. The chain carries TRBV2 and TRBJ2-2; possibly TRBD2 for D (6 bases). Germline loops: CDR1 SNHLY, CDR2 FYNNEI. The CDR3 extends over 15 amino acids. V gave up 8 bases and J gave up 5 bases, with 18 bases separating them. CDR3: CASGRASGSTGELFF. CDR3 sequence (DNA): TGTGCCAGCGGTCGGGCGAGCGGGTCGACCGGGGAGCTGTTTTTT.

The CDR3 nucleotides are TGTGCCAGCAGTCGCTGGGGCCGCGGGACGAATGAGCAGTTCTTC. Translating gives CASSRWGRGTNEQFF. This rearrangement joins TRBV28 to TRBJ2-1, with D perhaps matching TRBD2 (6 bases). This CDR3 is 15 amino acids long. Deletions cut 5 bases from V and 7 bases from J, with 18 bases between. Looked up from germline, CDR1 is MDHEN and CDR2 is SYDVKM.

The J gene is TRBJ2-2, the V gene TRBV11-2, with D perhaps matching TRBD2 (5 bases). The germline gives CDR1 SGHAT, CDR2 FQNNGV. CDR3 length: 17 residues. Between the trimmed V and J ends, which lost 3 bases and 5 bases, there was a span of 19 bases. The CDR3 is CASSFAPERLRTGELFF. CDR3 coding DNA: TGTGCCAGCAGCTTCGCACCGGAGCGGTTAAGGACCGGGGAGCTGTTTTTT. Combining the CDR3 with reference TRBV11-2 and TRBJ2-2 gives the whole variable domain EAGVAQSPRYKIIEKRQSVAFWCNPISGHATLYWYQQILGQGPKLLIQFQNNGVVDDSQLPKDRFSAERLKGVDSTLKIQPAKLEDSAVYLCASSFAPERLRTGELFFGEGSRLTVL.

The chain carries TRBV19 and TRBJ2-1; 10 bases map to TRBD2. CDR1 and CDR2 from the germline V gene are LNHDA and SQIVND (reference sequence). Trimming at V came to 3 bases and at J to 2 bases, leaving 7 bases not matched to a gene. There are 17 residues in the CDR3. The CDR3 nucleotides are TGTGCCAGTAGTATTTTAGGACTAGCGGAAACCTACAATGAGCAGTTCTTC. Translating it yields CASSILGLAETYNEQFF.

V usage is TRBV29-1 and J usage is TRBJ2-2; D not certain. This CDR3 contains 12 residues. Per germline, CDR1 SQVTM and CDR2 ANQGSEA. Trimming left V 5 bases short and J 1 base short, with 5 bases between. The CDR3 sequence: CSVQGNTGELFF. For the CDR3, the DNA is TGCAGCGTTCAAGGGAACACCGGGGAGCTGTTTTTT.

The chain carries TRBV27 and TRBJ2-1; 7 bases align to TRBD2. Per the germline V gene, CDR1 is MNHEY and CDR2 is SMNVEV (reference sequence). J gave up 8 bases and V 6 bases, and 4 bases lay outside the gene matches. The CDR3 covers 12 residues. CDR3 amino acids: CASRAGRDEQFF. CDR3 nucleotides: TGTGCCAGCAGGGCAGGGAGGGATGAGCAGTTCTTC.

The rearrangement joins TRBV27 to TRBJ2-3; TRBD1 agrees at 7 bases. With 4 bases clipped from V and 2 bases from J, the junction kept 6 bases outside the gene matches. CDR3 length equals 15 residues. Germline loops: CDR1 MNHEY, CDR2 SMNVEV (reference sequence). The CDR3 DNA follows: TGTGCCAGCAGTTCGTGGGACAGATCCACAGATACGCAGTATTTT. Residues: CASSSWDRSTDTQYF.

This clone was seen once. J is TRBJ2-2 and V is TRBV11-3, with D uncertain. CDR1 is SGHNT, CDR2 YENEEA, per germline. V lost 5 bases and J 1 base, leaving 11 bases between the germline ends. This CDR3 comprises 15 residues. The CDR3 sequence: CASSPLRKNTGELFF. CDR3 bases: TGTGCCAGCAGCCCCCTCCGTAAGAACACCGGGGAGCTGTTTTTT.

Concerning this clone: The junction departs from germline at one end; a sequencing error may be responsible. V gene TRBV30 combines with J gene TRBJ1-2; D gene unclear. From germline, CDR1 is GTSNPN and CDR2 SVGIG (reference sequence). The CDR3 length is 12 residues. The CDR3 DNA sequence: TGTGCCTGGAGTGTGAATTCTGCAGGATACCGCTTC. Its translation: CAWSVNSAGYRF.

The J gene is TRBJ2-1, the V gene TRBV11-3; a weak D match, TRBD1 (8 bases). The CDR3 loop spans 15 amino acids. V was shortened by 1 base and J by 8 bases, with 15 bases between the two germline ends. Germline loops: CDR1 SGHNT, CDR2 YENEEA. CDR3 sequence: CASSLGTGRGHEQFF. The CDR3 DNA reads as TGTGCCAGCAGCTTAGGGACAGGGAGGGGTCATGAGCAGTTCTTC.

This rearrangement joins TRBV6-5 to TRBJ2-1, with TRBD2 identical over 12 bases. J was trimmed by 9 bases and V by 0 bases; bases with no gene match: 6. CDR1 is MNHEY, CDR2 SVGAGI, per germline. This CDR3 comprises 16 residues. The CDR3 nucleotides are TGTGCCAGCAGTTACTCTCTAGCGGGAGGGCCGGGTGAGCAGTTCTTC. This sequence encodes CASSYSLAGGPGEQFF.

This clone has a handful of counts. The chain recombines TRBV9 with TRBJ2-1; D is undetermined. V lost 4 bases, J lost 7 bases, and 24 bases lay in between. The CDR3 runs 17 residues. Looked up from germline, CDR1 is SGDLS and CDR2 is YYNGEE. The CDR3 loop reads CASSPLRASSVHNEQFF. CDR3 nucleotide sequence: TGTGCCAGCAGCCCCCTCCGGGCCTCAAGCGTTCATAATGAGCAGTTCTTC.

The genes are TRBV6-1 and TRBJ2-7, with D uncertain. Trimming stripped 1 base from V and 0 bases from J, with 10 bases between. Germline V lookup: CDR1 MNHNS, CDR2 SASEGT. The CDR3 is 15 amino acids. The CDR3 is CASSEGHPSSYEQYF. CDR3 nucleotide sequence: TGTGCCAGCAGTGAAGGGCACCCTAGCTCCTACGAGCAGTACTTC.

J is TRBJ2-5 and V is TRBV7-3, with D possibly matching TRBD1 (6 bases). Germline CDR1 SGHTA, CDR2 FQGTGA. This CDR3 is built from 13 residues. V lost 5 bases to trimming and J lost 2 bases, with 9 bases between them. CDR3 coding DNA: TGTGCCAGCAGCCCCGGGACACAAGAGACCCAGTACTTC. Its translation is CASSPGTQETQYF.

J is TRBJ1-1 and V is TRBV11-2, with D perhaps TRBD1 (5 bases). Trimming cost V 5 bases and J 4 bases, with 11 bases left between them. Germline V gene sequence: CDR1 SGHAT, CDR2 FQNNGV. There are 13 residues in the CDR3. CDR3 sequence reads: CASSPGGSTEAFF. CDR3 in DNA: TGTGCCAGCAGCCCTGGGGGGTCCACTGAAGCTTTCTTT.

The chain is built from TRBV7-9 and TRBJ2-7; 7 nucleotides align to TRBD1. Losses at the gene ends were 4 bases for V and 4 bases for J; bases not matched to a gene: 7. The CDR3 has 14 amino acids. Germline lookup yields CDR1 SEHNR and CDR2 FQNEAQ (reference sequence). The CDR3 nucleotides are TGTGCCAGCAGCTCACTGGGACAGTCATACGAGCAGTACTTC. It is translated as CASSSLGQSYEQYF.

This clone is a singleton in its sample. This chain links TRBV5-3 with TRBJ2-7; D perhaps matches TRBD2 (6 bases). TRBV5-3 is flagged as an ORF with uncertain function. This CDR3 is built from 16 residues. The V end lost 4 bases, the J end lost 3 bases, and 20 bases lay between the germline ends. CDR3 coding DNA: TGTGCCAGAAGCGACCCCCGGCGGGACCTATTCTACGAGCAGTACTTC. It encodes CARSDPRRDLFYEQYF.

The chain couples TRBV4-3 to TRBJ1-2, with D unresolved. The ends were cut back, 0 bases at V and 1 base at J, with 12 bases in the middle. Per germline, CDR1 LGHNA and CDR2 YSLEER. The CDR3 has 16 amino acids. The CDR3 DNA is TGCGCCAGCAGCCAAGATACGGGGAAACTTAACTATGGCTACACCTTC. Protein sequence: CASSQDTGKLNYGYTF.